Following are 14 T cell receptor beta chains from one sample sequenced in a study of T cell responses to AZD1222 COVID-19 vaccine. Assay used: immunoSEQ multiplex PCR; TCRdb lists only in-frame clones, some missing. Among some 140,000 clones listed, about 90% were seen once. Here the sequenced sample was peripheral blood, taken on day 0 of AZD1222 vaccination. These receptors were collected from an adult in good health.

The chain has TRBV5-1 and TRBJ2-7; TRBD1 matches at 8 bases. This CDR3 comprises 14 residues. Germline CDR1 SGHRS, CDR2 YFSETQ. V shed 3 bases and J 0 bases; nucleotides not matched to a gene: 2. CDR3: CASSWTGSSYEQYF. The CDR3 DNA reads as TGCGCCAGCAGCTGGACAGGGAGCTCCTACGAGCAGTACTTC.

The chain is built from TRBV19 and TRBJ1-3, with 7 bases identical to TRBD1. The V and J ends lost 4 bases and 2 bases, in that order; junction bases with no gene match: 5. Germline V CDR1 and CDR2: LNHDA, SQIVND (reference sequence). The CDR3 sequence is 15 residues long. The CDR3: CASSTTGTAGNTIYF. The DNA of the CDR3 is TGTGCCAGTAGTACAACCGGGACAGCTGGAAACACCATATATTTT.

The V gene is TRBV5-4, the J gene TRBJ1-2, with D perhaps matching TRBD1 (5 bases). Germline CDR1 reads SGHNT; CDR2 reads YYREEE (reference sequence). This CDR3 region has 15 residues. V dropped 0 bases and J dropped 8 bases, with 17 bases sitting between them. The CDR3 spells CASSLEWQGGRGYTF. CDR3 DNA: TGTGCCAGCAGCTTGGAGTGGCAGGGAGGAAGGGGCTACACCTTC.

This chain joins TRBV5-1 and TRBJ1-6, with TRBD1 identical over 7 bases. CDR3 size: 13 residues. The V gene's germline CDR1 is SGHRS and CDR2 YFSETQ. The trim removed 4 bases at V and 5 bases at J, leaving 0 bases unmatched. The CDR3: CASSQGDNSPLHF. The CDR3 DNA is TGCGCCAGCAGCCAGGGGGATAATTCACCCCTCCACTTT.

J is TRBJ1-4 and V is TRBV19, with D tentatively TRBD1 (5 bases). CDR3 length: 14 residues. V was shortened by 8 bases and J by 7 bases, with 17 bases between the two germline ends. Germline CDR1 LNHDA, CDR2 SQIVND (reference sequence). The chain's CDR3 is CASRARDQSEKLFF. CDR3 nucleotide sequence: TGTGCCAGTCGTGCCCGGGACCAAAGTGAAAAACTGTTTTTT.

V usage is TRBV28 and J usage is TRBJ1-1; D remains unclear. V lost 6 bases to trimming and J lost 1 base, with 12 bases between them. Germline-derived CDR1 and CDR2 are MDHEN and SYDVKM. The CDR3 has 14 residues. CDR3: CASRVQGPNTEAFF. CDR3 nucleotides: TGTGCCAGCAGGGTACAAGGTCCGAACACTGAAGCTTTCTTT.

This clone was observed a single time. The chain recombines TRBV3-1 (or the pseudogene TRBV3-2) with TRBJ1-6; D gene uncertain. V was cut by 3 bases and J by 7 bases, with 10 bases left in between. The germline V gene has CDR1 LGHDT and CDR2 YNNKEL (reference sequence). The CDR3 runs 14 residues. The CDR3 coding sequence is TGTGCCAGCAGCCACCAAGGCCTGAATTCACCCCTCCACTTT. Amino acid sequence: CASSHQGLNSPLHF.

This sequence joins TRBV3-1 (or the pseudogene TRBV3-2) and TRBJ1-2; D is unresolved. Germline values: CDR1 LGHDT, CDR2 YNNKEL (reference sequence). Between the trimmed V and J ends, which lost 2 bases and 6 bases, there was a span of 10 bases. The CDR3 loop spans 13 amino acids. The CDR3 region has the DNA TGTGCCAGCAGCCAACGGACCCCTGATGGCTACACCTTC. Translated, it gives CASSQRTPDGYTF.

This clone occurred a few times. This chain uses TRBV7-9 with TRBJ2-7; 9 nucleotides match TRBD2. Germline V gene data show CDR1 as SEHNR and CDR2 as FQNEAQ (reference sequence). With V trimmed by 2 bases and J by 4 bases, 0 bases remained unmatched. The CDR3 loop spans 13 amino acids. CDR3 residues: CASSLLAGYEQYF. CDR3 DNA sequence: TGTGCCAGCAGCTTACTAGCGGGGTACGAGCAGTACTTC.

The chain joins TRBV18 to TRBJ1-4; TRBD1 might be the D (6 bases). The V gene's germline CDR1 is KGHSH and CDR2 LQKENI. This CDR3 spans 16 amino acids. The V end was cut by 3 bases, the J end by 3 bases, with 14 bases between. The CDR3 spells CASSPVTGSANEKLFF. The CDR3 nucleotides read TGTGCCAGCTCACCGGTTACAGGGAGTGCTAATGAAAAACTGTTTTTT. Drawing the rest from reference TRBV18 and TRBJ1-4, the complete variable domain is NAGVMQNPRHLVRRRGQEARLRCSPMKGHSHVYWYRQLPEEGLKFMVYLQKENIIDESGMPKERFSAEFPKEGPSILRIQQVVRGDSAAYFCASSPVTGSANEKLFFGSGTQLSVL.

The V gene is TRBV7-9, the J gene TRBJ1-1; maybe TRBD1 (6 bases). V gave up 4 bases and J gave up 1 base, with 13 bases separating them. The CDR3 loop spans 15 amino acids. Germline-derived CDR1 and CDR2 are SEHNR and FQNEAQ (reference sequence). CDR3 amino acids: CASSSGAGANTEAFF. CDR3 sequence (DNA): TGTGCCAGCAGCTCGGGTGCAGGGGCGAACACTGAAGCTTTCTTT.

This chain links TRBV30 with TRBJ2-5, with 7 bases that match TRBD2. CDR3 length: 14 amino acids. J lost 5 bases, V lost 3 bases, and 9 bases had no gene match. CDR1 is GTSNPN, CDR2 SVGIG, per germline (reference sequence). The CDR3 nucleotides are TGTGCCTGGAGAGGTGCGGGAGTACCGGAGACCCAGTACTTC. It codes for CAWRGAGVPETQYF.

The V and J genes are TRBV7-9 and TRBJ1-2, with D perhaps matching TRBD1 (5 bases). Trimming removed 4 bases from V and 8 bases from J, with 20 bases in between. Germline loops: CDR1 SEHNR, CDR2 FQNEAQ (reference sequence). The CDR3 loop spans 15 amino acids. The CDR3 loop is CASSSPDSVSSGYTF. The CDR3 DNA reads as TGTGCCAGCAGCTCCCCCGACAGCGTTTCTTCCGGCTACACCTTC.

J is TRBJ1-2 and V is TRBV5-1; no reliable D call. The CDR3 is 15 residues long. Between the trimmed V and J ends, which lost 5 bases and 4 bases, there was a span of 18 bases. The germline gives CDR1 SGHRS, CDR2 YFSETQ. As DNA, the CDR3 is TGCGCCAGCAGTGAAAGTCCATTACGGGGCTATGGCTACACCTTC. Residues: CASSESPLRGYGYTF.